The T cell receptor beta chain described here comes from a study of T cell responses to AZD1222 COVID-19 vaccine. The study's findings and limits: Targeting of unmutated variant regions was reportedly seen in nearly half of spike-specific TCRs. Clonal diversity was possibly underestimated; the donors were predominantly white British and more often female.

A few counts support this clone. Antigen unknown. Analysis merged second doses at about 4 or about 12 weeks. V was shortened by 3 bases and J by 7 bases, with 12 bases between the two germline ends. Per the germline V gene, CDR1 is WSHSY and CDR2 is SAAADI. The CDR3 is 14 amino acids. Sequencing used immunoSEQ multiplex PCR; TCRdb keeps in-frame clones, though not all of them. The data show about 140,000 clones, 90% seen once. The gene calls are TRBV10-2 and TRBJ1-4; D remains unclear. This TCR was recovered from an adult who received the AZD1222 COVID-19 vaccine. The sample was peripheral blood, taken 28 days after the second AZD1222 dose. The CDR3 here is CASSDLYNGEKLFF. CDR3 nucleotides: TGCGCCAGCAGTGATCTTTATAATGGTGAAAAACTGTTTTTT.